The T cell receptor (beta chain) described here comes from a study of cytotoxic CD8 clonotypes in ibrutinib-treated CLL. At the level of the study: Response sampling took place at median 12 months of treatment, range 6 to 36. Study results and caveats: Public clonotypes, rarely seen, contracted or held steady on treatment. Rising at ibrutinib response, clonality subsequently fell back toward baseline at progression.

Here immunoSEQ multiplex PCR was the method, and the copy in TCRdb shows in-frame clones only, minus some. The data show some 150,000 clones, around 77% seen once. The length of the CDR3 is 13 residues. V was clipped by 4 bases and J by 1 base, with 7 bases between them. Germline V gene data show CDR1 as MGHRA and CDR2 as YSYEKL. For this clone: Its antigen is as yet unknown.

J is TRBJ1-1 and V is TRBV4-1; D remains unclear. Sequenced material: PBMCs, taken after 12 months of ibrutinib treatment. This TCR derives from a human donor with chronic lymphocytic leukemia. In nucleotides, the CDR3 is TGCGCCAGCAGCCTTTACGAGAACACTGAAGCTTTCTTT. Residues: CASSLYENTEAFF.